The 28 T cell receptor beta chains given below trace back to one sample, sequenced in a study of blood T cells in healthy people across ages. A J-beta primer mix and a sample-barcoded 5' primer were used in a second PCR of about 7 to 12 cycles. TCRdb analysed the 5' RACE reads with MiXCR anew, one entry per CDR3 protein. The data contain over 950,000 distinct CDR3 sequences, just over 50% of them singletons. Input material: blood. The receptors here all came from a woman aged 60-75 years in good health.

The chain employs TRBV4-1 and TRBJ2-1; D might be TRBD2 (5 bases). Germline loops: CDR1 MGHRA, CDR2 YSYEKL. The CDR3 covers 18 residues. V was cut by 1 base and J by 0 bases, with 16 bases left in between. CDR3 sequence reads: CASSQGVTGRDSYNEQFF. The DNA of the CDR3 is TGCGCCAGCAGCCAAGGAGTGACGGGTCGGGACTCCTACAATGAGCAGTTCTTC.

J is TRBJ1-1 and V is TRBV20-1; D not resolved. There are 12 residues in the CDR3. With 5 bases removed from V and 7 bases from J, the gap between germline ends came to 14 bases. The V gene's germline CDR1 is DFQATT and CDR2 SNEGSKA (reference sequence). Written as DNA, the CDR3 is TGCAGTGCTGGCCAAGGAGGGTTTGAAGCTTTCTTT. Its protein product is CSAGQGGFEAFF.

This clonotype was counted many times. This chain joins TRBV29-1 and TRBJ2-3; 7 bases match TRBD1. V shed 4 bases, J shed 2 bases, and the junction held 6 bases outside the gene matches. This CDR3 is built from 14 residues. Germline-derived CDR1 and CDR2 are SQVTM and ANQGSEA. The CDR3 bases are TGCAGCGTTGGACAGGGTAGGGCCACAGATACGCAGTATTTT. Translation: CSVGQGRATDTQYF.

This clonotype occurred a few times. This rearrangement joins TRBV4-1 to TRBJ2-5, with D possibly TRBD1 on 6 matching bases. Germline V gene sequence: CDR1 MGHRA, CDR2 YSYEKL. The germline V and J ends were trimmed by 3 bases and 2 bases, with 10 bases remaining between them. The CDR3 covers 14 residues. This CDR3 reads CASSQRGYQETQYF. For the CDR3, the DNA is TGCGCCAGCAGCCAGAGGGGGTATCAAGAGACCCAGTACTTC.

This clonotype occurred once. The chain carries TRBV19 and TRBJ2-7; no clear D. The J call may be faulty, since TRBJ2-5 better matches the DNA end. The CDR3 has 14 amino acids. Germline CDR1 LNHDA, CDR2 SQIVND (reference sequence). In DNA, the CDR3 is TGTGCCAGTAGTATAGATCTGGAGCTTGAGACCCAGTACTTC. This gives the protein CASSIDLELETQYF.

This chain joins TRBV28 and TRBJ1-2, with D unclear. The length of the CDR3 is 14 residues. V was clipped by 3 bases and J by 8 bases, with 16 bases between them. CDR1 and CDR2 from the germline V gene are MDHEN and SYDVKM. CDR3 sequence: CASSFSVARSGYTF. DNA for the CDR3: TGTGCCAGCAGTTTTTCGGTAGCCCGTTCCGGCTACACCTTC.

CDR3 protein: CASSVEVGSPAKEGRSYEQYF. The CDR3 region has the DNA TGTGCCAGCAGCGTAGAAGTGGGGTCGCCGGCGAAAGAGGGCCGCTCCTACGAGCAGTACTTC. The chain couples TRBV9 to TRBJ2-7; possible D gene TRBD2, 5 bases. Germline CDR1 and CDR2: SGDLS and YYNGEE. V was pared by 0 bases and J by 0 bases, with 28 bases between. The CDR3 sequence is 21 residues long.

This clonotype was counted only a few times. The V and J genes are TRBV4-1 and TRBJ1-5; TRBD1 aligns across 8 bases. This CDR3 contains 15 residues. Germline V gene lookup returns CDR1 MGHRA and CDR2 YSYEKL. Trimming at V came to 5 bases and at J to 6 bases, leaving 9 bases not matched to a gene. The CDR3, as DNA: TGCGCCAGCAGCACCAGGACAGGGCGGGGTCAGCCCCAGCATTTT. Translated: CASSTRTGRGQPQHF.

This clonotype appeared a few times. The chain uses TRBV7-9 and TRBJ1-1; D ambiguous. CDR3 length: 12 residues. CDR1 and CDR2 (germline): SEHNR, FQNEAQ (reference sequence). Trimming took off 5 bases at V and 4 bases at J, with 8 bases between the two ends. CDR3 coding DNA: TGTGCCAGCAGCGGAGAAGTCACTGAAGCTTTCTTT. Protein product: CASSGEVTEAFF.

The chain is built from TRBV29-1 and TRBJ1-3, with unresolved D. There are 14 residues in the CDR3. CDR1 SQVTM and CDR2 ANQGSEA come from the germline V gene. The V gene lost 5 bases and the J gene lost 0 bases, with 11 bases spanning the gap. For the CDR3, the DNA is TGCAGCGTTAAGAATAGAGGCTCTGGAAACACCATATATTTT. Amino acids: CSVKNRGSGNTIYF. The full variable domain, its missing parts supplied by reference TRBV29-1 and TRBJ1-3, is SAVISQKPSRDICQRGTSLTIQCQVDSQVTMMFWYRQQPGQSLTLIATANQGSEATYESGFVIDKFPISRPNLTFSTLTVSNMSPEDSSIYLCSVKNRGSGNTIYFGEGSWLTVV.

This clonotype was seen a few times. V gene TRBV29-1 combines with J gene TRBJ2-4; D is possibly TRBD2 (5 bases). TRBJ2-7 matches the DNA end more closely, so the J call is doubtful. This CDR3 comprises 11 residues. Germline CDR1 is SQVTM and CDR2 is ANQGSEA. CDR3 sequence reads: CSGGYGDEQYF. Here the CDR3 DNA reads TGCAGCGGTGGATACGGGGACGAGCAGTACTTC.

The V call is TRBV13, the J call TRBJ2-3; D gene ambiguous. Germline V lookup: CDR1 PRHDT, CDR2 FYEKMQ (reference sequence). This CDR3 region has 13 residues. Trimming stripped 5 bases from V and 6 bases from J, with 12 bases between. The CDR3 spells CASSIQRRDTQYF. The CDR3 DNA is TGTGCCAGCAGCATACAGCGTAGGGATACGCAGTATTTT. The entire variable domain, with the rest obtained from reference TRBV13 and TRBJ2-3, is as follows: AAGVIQSPRHLIKEKRETATLKCYPIPRHDTVYWYQQGPGQDPQFLISFYEKMQSDKGSIPDRFSAQQFSDYHSELNMSSLELGDSALYFCASSIQRRDTQYFGPGTRLTVL.

Only a few counts were recorded for this clonotype. The rearrangement links TRBV4-3 to TRBJ2-5, with 8 bases matching TRBD2. Trimming removed 0 bases from V and 1 base from J; junction bases left unmatched: 4. Germline lookup yields CDR1 LGHNA and CDR2 YSLEER. The CDR3 is made up of 16 amino acids. CDR3 bases: TGCGCCAGCAGCCAAGATCTGGGGACTAGCCAAGAGACCCAGTACTTC. This translates into CASSQDLGTSQETQYF.

This clonotype was seen a handful of times. V is TRBV4-3 and J is TRBJ1-2; 12 bases match TRBD1. The V gene's germline CDR1 is LGHNA and CDR2 YSLEER. This CDR3 is 18 amino acids long. The V gene end was trimmed by 0 bases and the J gene end by 7 bases; junction bases not matched to a gene: 12. The CDR3 DNA reads TGCGCCAGCAGCCAAGATCGAGGGACAGGGGGCGCTACCGTTGGCTACACCTTC. Amino acid sequence: CASSQDRGTGGATVGYTF.

V is TRBV7-2 and J is TRBJ2-5, with D hard to call. Matching the DNA end better, TRBJ2-7 makes the J call doubtful. Germline loops: CDR1 SGHTA, CDR2 FQGNSA. CDR3 length equals 14 residues. CDR3 bases: TGTGCCAGCAGCTTCCTCTCTGTCGACTACGAGCAGTACTTC. As protein: CASSFLSVDYEQYF.

The V call is TRBV7-9, the J call TRBJ2-5; possibly TRBD2 for D (5 bases). The V end was cut by 4 bases, the J end by 0 bases, with 15 bases between. The V gene's germline CDR1 is SEHNR and CDR2 FQNEAQ (reference sequence). The CDR3 runs to 16 residues. CDR3 nucleotides: TGTGCCAGCAGCTCAGGATTACTAGGGTACCAAGAGACCCAGTACTTC. It encodes CASSSGLLGYQETQYF. The whole variable domain, filled in from reference TRBV7-9 and TRBJ2-5, reads DTGVSQNPRHKITKRGQNVTFRCDPISEHNRLYWYRQTLGQGPEFLTYFQNEAQLEKSRLLSDRFSAERPKGSFSTLEIQRTEQGDSAMYLCASSSGLLGYQETQYFGPGTRLLVL.

The chain uses TRBV28 and TRBJ2-1, with 11 bases fitting TRBD1. The V gene's germline CDR1 is MDHEN and CDR2 SYDVKM. There are 16 residues in the CDR3. V gave up 3 bases and J gave up 6 bases; unmatched junction bases: 7. The CDR3 sequence is CASSFLRDRGGNEQFF. The CDR3 region has the DNA TGTGCCAGCAGTTTCCTACGGGACAGGGGGGGCAATGAGCAGTTCTTC. The full variable domain, in which reference TRBV28 and TRBJ2-1 provide the parts outside the CDR3, is DVKVTQSSRYLVKRTGEKVFLECVQDMDHENMFWYRQDPGLGLRLIYFSYDVKMKEKGDIPEGYSVSREKKERFSLILESASTNQTSMYLCASSFLRDRGGNEQFFGPGTRLTVL.

The V and J genes are TRBV30 and TRBJ2-7; the D gene is possibly TRBD1 (5 bases). Trimming removed 2 bases at V and 2 bases at J, with 16 bases between. CDR3 length: 15 amino acids. Per the germline V gene, CDR1 is GTSNPN and CDR2 is SVGIG (reference sequence). The chain's CDR3 is CAWSQGYVKPYEQYF. In nucleotides, the CDR3 is TGTGCCTGGAGTCAGGGATACGTCAAACCCTACGAGCAGTACTTC.

Notes on this clonotype: A much larger clonotype is one base distant, so this may be a read error. The rearrangement joins TRBV4-1 to TRBJ2-4, with D perhaps TRBD1 or TRBD2 (6 bases each). Per germline, CDR1 MGHRA and CDR2 YSYEKL. The CDR3 consists of 15 residues. V gave up 4 bases and J gave up 8 bases, with 18 bases separating them. The CDR3 here is CASSLVPGEGDIQYF. CDR3 DNA: TGCGCCAGCAGCCTAGTACCGGGAGAGGGGGACATTCAGTACTTC.

With regard to this clonotype: Sequence at one end of the junction differs from germline and may be a read error. V and J are TRBV4-3 and TRBJ2-5, with 8 bases fitting TRBD2. The CDR3 consists of 15 residues. Per the germline V gene, CDR1 is LGHNA and CDR2 is YSLEER. In DNA, the CDR3 is TGCGCCGGCAGCCCTCTAGGACTAGCAGAAGAGACCCAGTACTTC. The encoded protein is CAGSPLGLAEETQYF.

Here the CDR3 DNA reads TGTGCCAGCAGCCGTAGCGGGAGGTACCGCAATGAGCAGTTCTTC. Translation gives CASSRSGRYRNEQFF. The rearrangement joins TRBV11-2 to TRBJ2-1, with 10 bases fitting TRBD2. This CDR3 has 15 residues. V was clipped by 5 bases and J by 6 bases; unmatched bases: 7. Germline values: CDR1 SGHAT, CDR2 FQNNGV.

The chain carries TRBV20-1 and TRBJ2-5; tentatively, D is TRBD1 (5 bases). The length of the CDR3 is 15 residues. V was trimmed by 0 bases and J by 4 bases, leaving 15 bases between them. Germline assignment: CDR1 DFQATT and CDR2 SNEGSKA (reference sequence). CDR3 loop: CSAREGREGRETQYF. The CDR3 DNA is TGCAGTGCTAGAGAGGGCAGGGAAGGGCGAGAGACCCAGTACTTC.

This sequence joins TRBV7-2 and TRBJ1-1, with D hard to call. The germline V gene has CDR1 SGHTA and CDR2 FQGNSA. V lost 3 bases and J 8 bases, leaving 7 bases between the germline ends. This CDR3 is 11 amino acids long. This CDR3 is CASSFFREAFF. CDR3 coding DNA: TGTGCCAGCAGCTTTTTTCGGGAAGCTTTCTTT.

This clonotype was seen a single time. The V call is TRBV4-2, the J call TRBJ2-4; 11 positions match TRBD2. The J call may not be correct, given that the DNA end is closer to TRBJ2-7. Germline values: CDR1 LGHNA, CDR2 YNFKEQ. This CDR3 comprises 16 residues. The CDR3 protein is CASSQAVLAGVDEQYF. CDR3 sequence (DNA): TGTGCCAGCAGCCAGGCCGTACTAGCGGGGGTCGACGAGCAGTACTTC.

This clonotype was seen only a few times. The V and J genes are TRBV5-1 and TRBJ2-7; 8 bases map to TRBD2. The J segment lost 1 base and the V segment lost 0 bases, leaving 9 bases of the junction unmatched. CDR1 and CDR2 from the germline V gene are SGHRS and YFSETQ. The length of the CDR3 is 17 residues. CDR3 sequence: CASSLAPWTSRSYEQYF. As DNA, the CDR3 is TGCGCCAGCAGCTTGGCCCCATGGACTAGCCGATCCTACGAGCAGTACTTC.

This clonotype is a singleton in its sample. A much larger clonotype is one base distant, so this may be a read error. The chain links TRBV14 to TRBJ2-5; 11 bases line up with TRBD2. Germline V gene lookup returns CDR1 SGHDN and CDR2 FVKESK. The V gene end was trimmed by 3 bases and the J gene end by 2 bases; junction bases not matched to a gene: 2. The CDR3 extends over 15 amino acids. CDR3 amino acids: CASSHRLAGQETQYF. The CDR3 region has the DNA TGTGCCAGCAGCCATAGACTAGCGGGACAAGAGACCCAGTACTTC. The full variable domain, rest sourced from reference TRBV14 and TRBJ2-5, is EAGVTQFPSHSVIEKGQTVTLRCDPISGHDNLYWYRRVMGKEIKFLLHFVKESKQDESGMPNNRFLAERTGGTYSTLKVQPAELEDSGVYFCASSHRLAGQETQYFGPGTRLLVL.

This clonotype has more than one count but fewer than ten. V usage is TRBV3-1 and J usage is TRBJ1-2; D is possibly TRBD1 (6 bases). The ends were cut back, 6 bases at V and 3 bases at J, with 20 bases in the middle. This CDR3 is 16 amino acids long. Germline CDR1 and CDR2: LGHDT and YNNKEL (reference sequence). The CDR3 sequence: CASSHSYQGGYYGYTF. The DNA for the CDR3 is TGTGCCAGCAGTCATAGTTACCAAGGGGGTTACTATGGCTACACCTTC.

Comment on this clonotype: The junction does not match germline at one end; this may be a read error. The gene calls are TRBV3-1 and TRBJ2-7, with 7 bases lining up with TRBD2. This CDR3 is built from 14 residues. Per germline, CDR1 LGHDT and CDR2 YNNKEL (reference sequence). The CDR3 here is CACSVGGGGYEQYF. CDR3 coding DNA: TGTGCCTGCAGCGTAGGCGGGGGAGGCTACGAGCAGTACTTC.